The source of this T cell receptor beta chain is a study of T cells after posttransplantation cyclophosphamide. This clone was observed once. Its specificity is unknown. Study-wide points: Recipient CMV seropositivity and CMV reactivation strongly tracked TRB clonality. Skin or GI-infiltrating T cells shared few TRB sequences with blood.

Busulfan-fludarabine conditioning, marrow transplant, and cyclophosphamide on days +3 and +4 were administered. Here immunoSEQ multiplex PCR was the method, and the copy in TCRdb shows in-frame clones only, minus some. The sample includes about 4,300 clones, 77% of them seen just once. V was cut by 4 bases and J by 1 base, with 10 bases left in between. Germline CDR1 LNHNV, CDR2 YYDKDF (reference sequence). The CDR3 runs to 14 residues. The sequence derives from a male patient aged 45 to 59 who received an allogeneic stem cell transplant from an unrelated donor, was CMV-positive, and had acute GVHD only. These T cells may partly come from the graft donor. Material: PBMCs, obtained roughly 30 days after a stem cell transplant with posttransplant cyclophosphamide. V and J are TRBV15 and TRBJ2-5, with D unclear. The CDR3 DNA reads TGTGCCACCAGCACCGCTAGGCCCCAAGAGACCCAGTACTTC. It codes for CATSTARPQETQYF.